The 20 T cell receptor beta chains given below trace back to one sample, sequenced in a study of blood T cell repertoires in COVID-19. This table comes from immunoSEQ multiplex PCR, and its TCRdb copy is limited to in-frame clones, with some not included. The repertoire holds some 190,000 clones, around nine tenths seen once, with approximately 1.5% in the top ten. Sequencing used peripheral blood. The receptor set was obtained from a man aged 18 to 30 with active or convalescent COVID-19.

This chain joins TRBV3-1 (or the pseudogene TRBV3-2) and TRBJ2-1, with D hard to call. This CDR3 region has 13 residues. V was cut by 4 bases and J by 10 bases, with 14 bases left in between. Germline loops: CDR1 LGHDT, CDR2 YNNKEL (reference sequence). DNA of the CDR3: TGTGCCAGCAGCCCAGCCGTTAGCCCGGAGCAGTTCTTC. It specifies CASSPAVSPEQFF.

The chain couples TRBV6-4 to TRBJ1-1; D not certain. Trimming took off 6 bases at V and 3 bases at J, with 14 bases between the two ends. The CDR3 runs to 14 residues. The germline CDR1 and CDR2 sequences are MRHNA and SNTAGT. Here the CDR3 reads CASRTMAGHTEAFF. The CDR3 DNA reads as TGTGCCAGCAGGACTATGGCCGGGCACACTGAAGCTTTCTTT.

This chain uses TRBV19 with TRBJ1-3, with 7 nucleotides matching TRBD1. The ends lost 4 bases at V and 0 bases at J; junction bases unmatched: 3. CDR1 is LNHDA, CDR2 SQIVND, per germline (reference sequence). CDR3 length equals 15 residues. CDR3 amino acids: CASSSGTVSGNTIYF. The CDR3, as DNA: TGTGCCAGTAGTAGCGGGACAGTCTCTGGAAACACCATATATTTT.

This rearrangement joins TRBV5-5 to TRBJ2-5; 7 bases match TRBD2. There are 13 residues in the CDR3. Germline CDR1 and CDR2: SGHKS and YYEKEE (reference sequence). Trimming took 3 bases from V and 4 from J; bases not matched to a gene: 3. The CDR3 DNA follows: TGTGCCAGCAGCTCCCCGGGGGGAGAGACCCAGTACTTC. Residues: CASSSPGGETQYF.

This clone came up a few times. The chain's CDR3 is CASSQARLAGADTQYF. CDR3 nucleotide sequence: TGTGCCAGCAGCCAAGCCCGACTAGCGGGCGCGGATACGCAGTATTTT. The chain joins TRBV3-1 (or the pseudogene TRBV3-2) to TRBJ2-3; TRBD2 aligns across 10 bases. V was pared by 1 base and J by 6 bases, with 7 bases of the junction left unmatched. CDR1 LGHDT and CDR2 YNNKEL come from the germline V gene (reference sequence). The CDR3 loop spans 16 amino acids.

This chain uses TRBV24-1 with TRBJ2-5; a possible D gene is TRBD2 (6 bases). Germline V gene sequence: CDR1 KGHDR, CDR2 SFDVKD. The CDR3 runs 12 residues. V was shortened by 5 bases and J by 7 bases, with 10 bases between the two germline ends. The CDR3 loop reads CATSATGGTQYF. CDR3 nucleotide sequence: TGTGCCACCAGTGCGACCGGGGGGACCCAGTACTTC.

The rearrangement uses TRBV7-2 and TRBJ2-1, with D tentatively TRBD2 (6 bases). Germline CDR1 is SGHTA and CDR2 is FQGNSA. V gave up 5 bases and J gave up 4 bases, with 12 bases separating them. The CDR3 totals 14 residues. The CDR3 sequence is CASSPISGYNEQFF. The CDR3 nucleotides read TGTGCCAGCAGCCCCATTAGCGGTTACAATGAGCAGTTCTTC.

The chain couples TRBV5-4 to TRBJ1-4, with 10 bases identical to TRBD1. Trimming at V came to 6 bases and at J to 8 bases, leaving 10 bases not matched to a gene. The CDR3 spans 15 residues. Germline CDR1 and CDR2: SGHNT and YYREEE (reference sequence). The CDR3 loop reads CASTLDRGPREKLFF. The DNA of the CDR3 is TGTGCCAGCACCCTAGACAGGGGGCCACGGGAAAAACTGTTTTTT.

For the CDR3, the DNA is TGTGCCAGCAGCGACCCCCGGACTAGCGGGCAGGATGAGCAGTTCTTC. Its translation: CASSDPRTSGQDEQFF. The chain combines TRBV3-1 (or the pseudogene TRBV3-2) with TRBJ2-1, with TRBD2 matching over 11 bases. CDR1 and CDR2 from the germline V gene are LGHDT and YNNKEL (reference sequence). V lost 5 bases to trimming and J lost 8 bases; unmatched junction nucleotides: 11. The CDR3 has 16 residues.

This clone appeared a few times. The chain combines TRBV5-4 with TRBJ2-1; 7 nucleotides agree with TRBD2. The CDR3 consists of 16 residues. Germline CDR1 reads SGHNT; CDR2 reads YYREEE (reference sequence). Unmatched junction bases numbered 9, after V lost 1 base and J lost 5 bases. This CDR3 is CASSLSGGSRDNEQFF. Here the CDR3 DNA reads TGTGCCAGCAGCTTGTCCGGCGGGAGTAGGGACAATGAGCAGTTCTTC.

The chain has TRBV7-8 and TRBJ2-1, with 16 bases aligning to TRBD2. CDR3 length: 19 residues. Germline V gene data show CDR1 as SGHVS and CDR2 as FQNEAQ. The V segment lost 1 base and the J segment 2 bases; nucleotides outside the gene matches: 5. In DNA form, the CDR3 reads TGTGCCAGCAGCTTAGGGGGGACTAGCGGGAGGGCAACCTACAATGAGCAGTTCTTC. Residues: CASSLGGTSGRATYNEQFF.

The gene calls are TRBV6-1 and TRBJ2-3, with TRBD1 as a possible D gene (6 bases). The CDR3 consists of 17 residues. V lost 4 bases to trimming and J lost 0 bases, with 17 bases between them. Looked up from germline, CDR1 is MNHNS and CDR2 is SASEGT. The CDR3 sequence is CASSATRDTVSTDTQYF. The CDR3 DNA sequence: TGTGCCAGCAGTGCGACTCGGGACACCGTTAGCACAGATACGCAGTATTTT.

This clone occurred once. The V gene is TRBV27, the J gene TRBJ2-3, with D perhaps TRBD2 (6 bases). The CDR3 is 16 residues long. V was cut by 6 bases and J by 4 bases, with 20 bases left in between. The germline V gene encodes CDR1 MNHEY and CDR2 SMNVEV (reference sequence). For the CDR3, the DNA is TGTGCCAGCAGCGTGGGCCGTGCGGGACCACCAGATACGCAGTATTTT. Translated: CASSVGRAGPPDTQYF.

The chain employs TRBV5-1 and TRBJ2-2, with 8 bases fitting TRBD1. V lost 4 bases to trimming and J lost 0 bases; unmatched junction nucleotides: 5. CDR3 length: 16 amino acids. Germline values: CDR1 SGHRS, CDR2 YFSETQ. The CDR3 DNA reads TGCGCCAGCAGCCCTCGGACAGGGACGAACACCGGGGAGCTGTTTTTT. Its protein is CASSPRTGTNTGELFF.

The gene calls are TRBV10-2 and TRBJ2-2; 7 bases map to TRBD2. The CDR3 sequence is 15 residues long. Germline CDR1 is WSHSY and CDR2 is SAAADI. V lost 7 bases to trimming and J lost 0 bases; unmatched junction nucleotides: 5. CDR3 protein: CASIISGANTGELFF. CDR3 sequence (DNA): TGCGCCAGCATAATCAGCGGGGCGAACACCGGGGAGCTGTTTTTT.

J is TRBJ2-3 and V is TRBV24-1, with D tentatively TRBD1 (5 bases). The V end lost 9 bases, the J end lost 3 bases, and 12 bases lay between the germline ends. The germline gives CDR1 KGHDR, CDR2 SFDVKD. The CDR3 has 13 amino acids. CDR3 sequence reads: CATSVGRTDTQYF. CDR3 DNA: TGTGCCACCTCGGTGGGGCGTACAGATACGCAGTATTTT.

This clone was seen more than once but under ten times. J is TRBJ2-1 and V is TRBV20-1; 7 bases are shared with TRBD1. The length of the CDR3 is 16 residues. Germline V CDR1 and CDR2: DFQATT, SNEGSKA (reference sequence). Trimming at V came to 3 bases and at J to 3 bases, leaving 11 bases not matched to a gene. CDR3 nucleotide sequence: TGCAGTGCTAGTTCAGAGGGGGCCGTAGGCTACAATGAGCAGTTCTTC. Protein product: CSASSEGAVGYNEQFF.

This clone occurred once. The V gene is TRBV19, the J gene TRBJ1-6; 11 bases agree with TRBD1. CDR1 LNHDA and CDR2 SQIVND come from the germline V gene (reference sequence). The ends lost 5 bases at V and 7 bases at J; junction bases unmatched: 10. This CDR3 contains 17 residues. The CDR3 DNA reads as TGTGCCAGTAGTGAACTGATCCGGGACAGGGGGAATTCACCCCTCCACTTT. This encodes CASSELIRDRGNSPLHF. Variable domain in full (rest from reference TRBV19 and TRBJ1-6): DGGITQSPKYLFRKEGQNVTLSCEQNLNHDAMYWYRQDPGQGLRLIYYSQIVNDFQKGDIAEGYSVSREKKESFPLTVTSAQKNPTAFYLCASSELIRDRGNSPLHFGNGTRLTVT.

The chain couples TRBV10-1 to TRBJ1-1; D unresolved. Germline loops: CDR1 WNHNN, CDR2 SYGVQD (reference sequence). Trimming shortened V by 6 bases and J by 4 bases, and 15 bases separated the two germline ends. The CDR3 is made up of 14 amino acids. CDR3 nucleotide sequence: TGCGCCAGCAGGGAAGGTGCGGGCGGCACTGAAGCTTTCTTT. Protein: CASREGAGGTEAFF.

The chain combines TRBV9 with TRBJ1-1, with a possible D match to TRBD1 (5 bases). V dropped 4 bases and J dropped 0 bases, with 7 bases sitting between them. CDR3 length: 13 amino acids. CDR1 SGDLS and CDR2 YYNGEE come from the germline V gene. The CDR3 DNA is TGTGCCAGCAGCCGACAGTTGAACACTGAAGCTTTCTTT. Translating it yields CASSRQLNTEAFF. The full variable domain, in which reference TRBV9 and TRBJ1-1 provide the parts outside the CDR3, is DSGVTQTPKHLITATGQRVTLRCSPRSGDLSVYWYQQSLDQGLQFLIQYYNGEERAKGNILERFSAQQFPDLHSELNLSSLELGDSALYFCASSRQLNTEAFFGQGTRLTVV.